One T cell receptor beta chain is described in this entry. What it binds is not known. The sample is drawn from a study of T cell responses to AZD1222 COVID-19 vaccine. General study results and limits: Spike-wide coverage was observed for vaccine-associated CD4 TCRs, with dominant responses at 160-218 and 743-854. Most donors were white British and more were female, and clonal diversity was possibly underestimated. At study baseline, merely five or six AZD1222 recipients were seropositive. An increase in Spike-specific TCR breadth and depth was observed after two AZD1222 doses.

The repertoire was sequenced with immunoSEQ multiplex PCR; TCRdb's copy has only in-frame clones and lacks some. Seen here are 130,000 to 150,000 clones, around nine tenths observed once, and the top ten hold less than 5.5%. Germline values: CDR1 KGHSH, CDR2 LQKENI. The CDR3 covers 13 residues. The V end was cut by 3 bases, the J end by 5 bases, with 8 bases between. The J gene is TRBJ2-1, the V gene TRBV18; D is ambiguous. The source material was peripheral blood, sampled on day 0 of AZD1222 vaccination. The sequence was collected from an adult in good health. The CDR3 protein is CASSPGPNNEQFF. The CDR3 nucleotides read TGTGCCAGCTCACCGGGCCCTAACAATGAGCAGTTCTTC.